This T cell receptor beta chain originates from a study of blood T cell repertoires in COVID-19. The overall study: There were acute and convalescent COVID-19 samples, and they came from the United States, Italy and Spain. Sources were T cells, B-cell-depleted T cells, or PBMCs; the material itself was cDNA or gDNA.

This CDR3 spans 18 amino acids. With 7 bases clipped from V and 3 bases from J, the junction kept 12 bases outside the gene matches. Germline CDR1 and CDR2: SNHLY and FYNNEI. Study processing details: Reference gene primer amplification gave estimated nucleated cell counts. Here immunoSEQ multiplex PCR was the method, and the copy in TCRdb shows in-frame clones only, minus some. The V and J calls and the clone size are those of that table, but D and trimming were determined from the DNA. The data show a few hundred thousand clones, with about 85% seen just once and less than 5% held by the top ten. J is TRBJ2-6 and V is TRBV2; 10 positions agree with TRBD2. The sequenced sample was peripheral blood. The sequence was obtained from a man aged 60-69 years with acute or convalescent COVID-19. Written as DNA, the CDR3 is TGTGCCAGCATTTCCGGACACCTAGCGGGAGTTGGGGCCAACGTCCTGACTTTC. It specifies CASISGHLAGVGANVLTF.